The 17 T cell receptor beta chains below all came from one sample that was sequenced in a study of cytomegalovirus exposure and HLA in healthy donors. In the PCR, 60 Vbeta and 13 Jbeta primers were used. Sequencing used immunoSEQ multiplex PCR; TCRdb keeps in-frame clones, though not all of them. Of roughly 130,000 clones in the sample, more than 65% are singletons; the top ten hold less than 3.5%. Sequences were obtained from PBMCs. These receptors came from a man in his forties or fifties in good health and CMV-seronegative.

The chain combines TRBV7-9 with TRBJ2-4; D might be TRBD2 (6 bases). V gave up 4 bases and J gave up 7 bases, with 17 bases separating them. CDR1 SEHNR and CDR2 FQNEAQ come from the germline V gene (reference sequence). The CDR3 loop spans 15 amino acids. CDR3 in DNA: TGTGCCAGCAGCTCGTCCCTAGCGTCCCGTAACATTCAGTACTTC. This sequence encodes CASSSSLASRNIQYF.

The chain links TRBV6-5 to TRBJ1-2; D is possibly TRBD1 (6 bases). This CDR3 is 15 amino acids long. Germline V CDR1 and CDR2: MNHEY, SVGAGI. V lost 5 bases and J 4 bases, leaving 17 bases between the germline ends. The CDR3, as DNA: TGTGCCAGCAGTCAAGTACAGGGCTGGGGCTATGGCTACACCTTC. Its translation: CASSQVQGWGYGYTF.

The chain uses TRBV6-6 and TRBJ2-1; D possibly corresponds to TRBD1 (5 bases). The CDR3 is made up of 14 amino acids. Germline lookup yields CDR1 MNHNY and CDR2 SVGAGI (reference sequence). Deletions cut 7 bases from V and 0 bases from J, with 10 bases between. For the CDR3, the DNA is TGTGCCAGCACAGGGCAGGGCTCCTACAATGAGCAGTTCTTC. This translates into CASTGQGSYNEQFF.

As concerns this clone: An end of the junction does not agree with germline; a read error may underlie this. V and J are TRBV7-7 and TRBJ2-5; 9 nucleotides line up with TRBD2. CDR1 and CDR2 (germline): SSHAT, FNYEAQ (reference sequence). The CDR3 loop spans 16 amino acids. The CDR3 DNA is TGTGCTAGCAGCTTTGGGCGGGGGGGCGCGGGAGAGACCCAGTACTTC. This sequence encodes CASSFGRGGAGETQYF. Full variable domain (remainder filled in from reference TRBV7-7 and TRBJ2-5): GAGVSQSPRYKVTKRGQDVTLRCDPISSHATLYWYQQALGQGPEFLTYFNYEAQPDKSGLPSDRFSAERPEGSISTLTIQRTEQRDSAMYRCASSFGRGGAGETQYFGPGTRLLVL.

The chain joins TRBV18 to TRBJ1-1; 9 bases line up with TRBD1. With V trimmed by 5 bases and J by 0 bases, 4 bases remained unmatched. There are 15 residues in the CDR3. The V gene's germline CDR1 is KGHSH and CDR2 LQKENI. The CDR3 loop reads CASSLRTGVNTEAFF. CDR3 bases: TGTGCCAGCTCATTAAGGACAGGGGTGAACACTGAAGCTTTCTTT.

This sequence joins TRBV4-1 and TRBJ1-1; 7 bases agree with TRBD1. This CDR3 spans 17 amino acids. Germline assignment: CDR1 MGHRA and CDR2 YSYEKL. V trimming: 3 bases; J trimming: 0 bases; junction bases outside the gene matches: 10. The CDR3 region is CASSHRGQVGMNTEAFF. CDR3 in DNA: TGCGCCAGCAGCCACCGCGGACAGGTGGGGATGAACACTGAAGCTTTCTTT.

CDR3 in amino acids: CASGQGAGAFF. Written as DNA, the CDR3 is TGCGCCAGCGGTCAGGGGGCAGGAGCTTTCTTT. The rearrangement uses TRBV4-3 and TRBJ1-1; TRBD1 agrees at 8 bases. Looked up from germline, CDR1 is LGHNA and CDR2 is YSLEER. The V and J ends lost 8 bases and 10 bases, in that order; junction bases with no gene match: 6. CDR3 length: 11 residues.

The chain employs TRBV6-5 and TRBJ1-2; 11 bases fit TRBD1. J was trimmed by 4 bases and V by 1 base; bases with no gene match: 5. The CDR3 length is 16 residues. Germline V gene lookup returns CDR1 MNHEY and CDR2 SVGAGI. DNA for the CDR3: TGTGCCAGCAGTTACTTGAGGACAGGGGGCAGCTATGGCTACACCTTC. This translates into CASSYLRTGGSYGYTF.

The V gene is TRBV15, the J gene TRBJ2-3; 9 nucleotides line up with TRBD2. CDR3 size: 17 residues. Germline V gene sequence: CDR1 LNHNV, CDR2 YYDKDF (reference sequence). Germline trimming cut 4 bases from V and 2 bases from J; bases unmatched to any gene: 10. The CDR3 loop reads CATSTLRRGGDTDTQYF. Written as DNA, the CDR3 is TGTGCCACCAGCACCCTCCGGCGGGGGGGAGACACAGATACGCAGTATTTT.

This rearrangement joins TRBV6-5 to TRBJ1-3; D is unresolved. V shed 6 bases and J shed 0 bases, with 9 bases lying between them. Germline loops: CDR1 MNHEY, CDR2 SVGAGI. The CDR3 consists of 14 residues. The CDR3 DNA is TGTGCCAGCAGGGTCAGAGGCTCTGGAAACACCATATATTTT. It specifies CASRVRGSGNTIYF.

The J gene is TRBJ2-5, the V gene TRBV13; perhaps TRBD1 as D (6 bases). Germline V CDR1 and CDR2: PRHDT, FYEKMQ (reference sequence). The CDR3 is 14 residues long. V was trimmed by 5 bases and J by 4 bases, leaving 14 bases between them. The CDR3 loop is CASSVTGPRETQYF. CDR3 bases: TGTGCCAGCAGCGTCACAGGGCCCAGAGAGACCCAGTACTTC. The full variable domain, with the rest looked up from reference TRBV13 and TRBJ2-5, is AAGVIQSPRHLIKEKRETATLKCYPIPRHDTVYWYQQGPGQDPQFLISFYEKMQSDKGSIPDRFSAQQFSDYHSELNMSSLELGDSALYFCASSVTGPRETQYFGPGTRLLVL.

The rearrangement links TRBV18 to TRBJ2-7; 8 bases map to TRBD2. Germline lookup yields CDR1 KGHSH and CDR2 LQKENI. The ends lost 3 bases at V and 0 bases at J; junction bases unmatched: 4. This CDR3 is built from 15 residues. CDR3: CASSPEGTSSYEQYF. The CDR3 DNA follows: TGTGCCAGCTCACCCGAAGGGACTAGCTCCTACGAGCAGTACTTC.

The rearrangement links TRBV5-1 to TRBJ2-3; 7 bases agree with TRBD1. Germline V lookup: CDR1 SGHRS, CDR2 YFSETQ. The CDR3 is made up of 15 amino acids. V was pared by 1 base and J by 3 bases, with 5 bases of the junction left unmatched. The CDR3 sequence is CASSLWGQTTDTQYF. As DNA, the CDR3 is TGCGCCAGCAGCTTGTGGGGACAGACAACAGATACGCAGTATTTT.

Note on this clone: Other DNA sequences in this specimen translate into the identical CDR3. V usage is TRBV27 and J usage is TRBJ1-1; 9 bases fit TRBD1. Germline CDR1 and CDR2: MNHEY and SMNVEV (reference sequence). CDR3 length equals 12 residues. V gave up 9 bases and J gave up 4 bases; unmatched junction bases: 3. CDR3 loop: CASRQGGTEAFF. The CDR3 coding sequence is TGTGCCAGTCGACAGGGGGGCACTGAAGCTTTCTTT.

DNA for the CDR3: TGTGCCAGCAGCTTCCTTAGCGGGGGGCGGGAGACCCAGTACTTC. Translating it yields CASSFLSGGRETQYF. The chain joins TRBV7-2 to TRBJ2-5; 10 bases line up with TRBD2. Unmatched junction bases numbered 6, after V lost 3 bases and J lost 5 bases. Germline V CDR1 and CDR2: SGHTA, FQGNSA. This CDR3 contains 15 residues.

This clone was picked up one time. The chain joins TRBV5-1 to TRBJ2-3, with 10 bases that match TRBD2. Germline-derived CDR1 and CDR2 are SGHRS and YFSETQ. The CDR3 has 18 residues. Trimming removed 3 bases from V and 5 bases from J; junction bases left unmatched: 15. The CDR3 region is CASSSGGLSGGVVDTQYF. The CDR3 nucleotides are TGCGCCAGCAGCTCCGGCGGCCTGAGCGGGGGGGTCGTAGATACGCAGTATTTT.

A few counts support this clone. The gene calls are TRBV4-2 and TRBJ2-5, with 8 bases that match TRBD1. This CDR3 spans 15 amino acids. After removal of 4 bases from V and 0 bases from J, the junction contained 4 bases not matched to a gene. Germline CDR1 and CDR2: LGHNA and YNFKEQ. CDR3 loop: CASSPGTGHQETQYF. CDR3 nucleotides: TGTGCCAGCAGCCCTGGGACAGGTCACCAAGAGACCCAGTACTTC.